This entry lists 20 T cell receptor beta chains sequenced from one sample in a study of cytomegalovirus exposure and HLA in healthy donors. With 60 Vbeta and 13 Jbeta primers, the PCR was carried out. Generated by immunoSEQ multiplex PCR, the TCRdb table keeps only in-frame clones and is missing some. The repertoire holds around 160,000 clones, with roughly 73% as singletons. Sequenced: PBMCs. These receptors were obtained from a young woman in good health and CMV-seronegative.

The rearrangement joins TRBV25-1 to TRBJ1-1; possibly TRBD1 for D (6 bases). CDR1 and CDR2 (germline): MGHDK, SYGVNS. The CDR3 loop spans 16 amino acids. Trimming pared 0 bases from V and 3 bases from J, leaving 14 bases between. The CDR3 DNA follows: TGTGCCAGCAGTGAATATACTGGGGGCAAGGACACTGAAGCTTTCTTT. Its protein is CASSEYTGGKDTEAFF.

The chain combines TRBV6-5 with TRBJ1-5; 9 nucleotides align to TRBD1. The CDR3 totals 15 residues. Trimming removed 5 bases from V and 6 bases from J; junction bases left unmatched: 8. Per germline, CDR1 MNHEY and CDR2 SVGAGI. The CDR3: CASSPPGTGTQPQHF. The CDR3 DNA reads TGTGCCAGCAGTCCCCCCGGGACAGGGACTCAGCCCCAGCATTTT.

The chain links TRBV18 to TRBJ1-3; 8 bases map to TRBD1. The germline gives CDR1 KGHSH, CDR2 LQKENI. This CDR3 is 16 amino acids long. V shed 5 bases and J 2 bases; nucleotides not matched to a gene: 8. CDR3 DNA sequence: TGTGCCAGCTCATCCTCGACAGGGGCCACTGGAAACACCATATATTTT. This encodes CASSSSTGATGNTIYF.

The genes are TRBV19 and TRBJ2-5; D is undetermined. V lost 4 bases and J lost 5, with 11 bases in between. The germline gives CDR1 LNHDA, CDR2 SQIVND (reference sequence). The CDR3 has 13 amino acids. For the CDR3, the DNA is TGTGCCAGTAGTAATTTGATGGAGGAGACCCAGTACTTC. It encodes CASSNLMEETQYF.

The CDR3 reads CASANARGGVYEQYF. DNA for the CDR3: TGTGCCAGCGCCAACGCCAGGGGTGGAGTCTACGAGCAGTACTTC. The chain links TRBV28 to TRBJ2-7, with D perhaps TRBD1 (6 bases). This CDR3 has 15 amino acids. Germline CDR1 MDHEN, CDR2 SYDVKM. Trimming shortened V by 8 bases and J by 3 bases, and 20 bases separated the two germline ends.

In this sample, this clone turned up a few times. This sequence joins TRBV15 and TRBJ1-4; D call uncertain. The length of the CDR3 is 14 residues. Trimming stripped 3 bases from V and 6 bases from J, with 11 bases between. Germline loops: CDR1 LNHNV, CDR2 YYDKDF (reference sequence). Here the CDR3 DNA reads TGTGCCACCAGCAGGGGCATAAGTGATGAAAAACTGTTTTTT. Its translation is CATSRGISDEKLFF.

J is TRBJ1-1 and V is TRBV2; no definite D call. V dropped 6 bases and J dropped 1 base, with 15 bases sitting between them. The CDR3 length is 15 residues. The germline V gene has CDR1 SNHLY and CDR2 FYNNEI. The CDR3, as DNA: TGTGCCAGCAGCCGGGAGACCGATCGGAACACTGAAGCTTTCTTT. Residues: CASSRETDRNTEAFF.

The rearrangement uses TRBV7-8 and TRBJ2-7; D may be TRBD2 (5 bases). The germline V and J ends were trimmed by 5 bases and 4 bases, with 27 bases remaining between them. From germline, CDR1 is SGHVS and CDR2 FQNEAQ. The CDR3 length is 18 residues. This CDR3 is CASSPLSPNRIRGYEQYV. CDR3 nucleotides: TGTGCCAGCAGCCCCCTTTCCCCGAACAGAATTCGGGGTTACGAGCAGTACGTC.

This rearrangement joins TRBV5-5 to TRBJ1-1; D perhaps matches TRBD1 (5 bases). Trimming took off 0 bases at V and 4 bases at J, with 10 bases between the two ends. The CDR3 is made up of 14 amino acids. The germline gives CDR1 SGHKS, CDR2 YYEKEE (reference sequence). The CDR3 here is CASSLVQGTTEAFF. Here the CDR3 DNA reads TGTGCCAGCAGCTTGGTTCAGGGCACCACTGAAGCTTTCTTT.

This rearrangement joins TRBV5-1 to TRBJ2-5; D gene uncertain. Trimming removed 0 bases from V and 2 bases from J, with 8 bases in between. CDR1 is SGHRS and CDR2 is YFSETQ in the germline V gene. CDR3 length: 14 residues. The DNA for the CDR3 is TGCGCCAGCAGCTTGGACGCGCGTCAAGAGACCCAGTACTTC. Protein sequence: CASSLDARQETQYF.

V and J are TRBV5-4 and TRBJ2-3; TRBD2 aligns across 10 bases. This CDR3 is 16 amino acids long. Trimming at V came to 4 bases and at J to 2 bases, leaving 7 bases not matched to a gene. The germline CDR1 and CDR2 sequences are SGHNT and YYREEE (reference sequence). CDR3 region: CASSQPGLANTDTQYF. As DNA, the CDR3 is TGTGCCAGCAGCCAGCCGGGACTAGCGAACACAGATACGCAGTATTTT.

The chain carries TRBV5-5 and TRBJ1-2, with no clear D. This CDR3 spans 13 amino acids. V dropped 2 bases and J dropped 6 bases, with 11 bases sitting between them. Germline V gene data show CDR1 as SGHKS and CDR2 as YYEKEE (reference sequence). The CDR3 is CASSFRWKDGYTF. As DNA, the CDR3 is TGTGCCAGCAGCTTCAGGTGGAAGGATGGCTACACCTTC.

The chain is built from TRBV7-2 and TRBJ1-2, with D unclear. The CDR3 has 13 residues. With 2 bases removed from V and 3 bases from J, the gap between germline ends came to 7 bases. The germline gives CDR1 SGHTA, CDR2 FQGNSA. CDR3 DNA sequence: TGTGCCAGCAGCTTACGACGGGACTATGGCTACACCTTC. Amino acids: CASSLRRDYGYTF.

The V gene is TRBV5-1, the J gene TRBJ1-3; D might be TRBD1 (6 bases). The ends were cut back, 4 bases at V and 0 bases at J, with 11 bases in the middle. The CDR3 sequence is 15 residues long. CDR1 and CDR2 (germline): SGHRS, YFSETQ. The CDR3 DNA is TGCGCCAGCAGCGCACAGGGTTCCTCTGGAAACACCATATATTTT. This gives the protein CASSAQGSSGNTIYF. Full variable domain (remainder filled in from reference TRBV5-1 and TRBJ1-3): KAGVTQTPRYLIKTRGQQVTLSCSPISGHRSVSWYQQTPGQGLQFLFEYFSETQRNKGNFPGRFSGRQFSNSRSEMNVSTLELGDSALYLCASSAQGSSGNTIYFGEGSWLTVV.

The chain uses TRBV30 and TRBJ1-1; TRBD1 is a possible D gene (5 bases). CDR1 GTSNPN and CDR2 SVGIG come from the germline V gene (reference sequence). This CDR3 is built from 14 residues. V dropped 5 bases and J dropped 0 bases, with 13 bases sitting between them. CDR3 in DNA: TGTGCCTGGGATAGGGGTTCTATGAACACTGAAGCTTTCTTT. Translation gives CAWDRGSMNTEAFF. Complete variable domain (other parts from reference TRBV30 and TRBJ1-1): SQTIHQWPATLVQPVGSPLSLECTVEGTSNPNLYWYRQAAGRGLQLLFYSVGIGQISSEVPQNLSASRPQDRQFILSSKKLLLSDSGFYLCAWDRGSMNTEAFFGQGTRLTVV.

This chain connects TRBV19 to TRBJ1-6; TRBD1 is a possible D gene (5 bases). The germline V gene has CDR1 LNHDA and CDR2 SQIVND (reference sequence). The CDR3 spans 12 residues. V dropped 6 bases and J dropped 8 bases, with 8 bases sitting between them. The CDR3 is CASRSGDSPLHF. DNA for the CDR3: TGTGCCAGTAGGTCGGGGGATTCACCCCTCCACTTT. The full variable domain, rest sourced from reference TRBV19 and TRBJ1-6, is DGGITQSPKYLFRKEGQNVTLSCEQNLNHDAMYWYRQDPGQGLRLIYYSQIVNDFQKGDIAEGYSVSREKKESFPLTVTSAQKNPTAFYLCASRSGDSPLHFGNGTRLTVT.

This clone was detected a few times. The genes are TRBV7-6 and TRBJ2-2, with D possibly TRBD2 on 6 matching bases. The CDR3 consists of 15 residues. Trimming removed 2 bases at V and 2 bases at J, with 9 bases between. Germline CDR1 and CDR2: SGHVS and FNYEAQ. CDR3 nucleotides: TGTGCCAGCAGCTTAATGGGGGGTAACACCGGGGAGCTGTTTTTT. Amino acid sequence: CASSLMGGNTGELFF.

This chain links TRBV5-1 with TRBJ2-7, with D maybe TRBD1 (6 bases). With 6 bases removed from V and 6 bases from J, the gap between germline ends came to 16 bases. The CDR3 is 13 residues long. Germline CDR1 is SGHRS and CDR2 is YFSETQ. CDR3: CASMLFGGSEQYF. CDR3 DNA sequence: TGCGCCAGCATGTTGTTTGGGGGCTCCGAGCAGTACTTC.

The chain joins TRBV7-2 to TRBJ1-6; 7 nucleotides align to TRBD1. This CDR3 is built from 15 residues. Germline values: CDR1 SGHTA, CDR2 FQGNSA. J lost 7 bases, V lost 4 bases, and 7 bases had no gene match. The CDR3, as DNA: TGTGCCAGCAGCTCTGGACAGGACCACAATTCACCCCTCCACTTT. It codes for CASSSGQDHNSPLHF.

The CDR3, as DNA: TGTGCCAGCTCACCCCCTCCGGGCGGGTCGGCCCAGTACTTC. Translated: CASSPPPGGSAQYF. The rearrangement uses TRBV18 and TRBJ2-5; possible D gene TRBD2, 5 bases. V was trimmed by 3 bases and J by 9 bases, leaving 17 bases between them. CDR1 is KGHSH, CDR2 LQKENI, per germline. This CDR3 contains 14 residues.